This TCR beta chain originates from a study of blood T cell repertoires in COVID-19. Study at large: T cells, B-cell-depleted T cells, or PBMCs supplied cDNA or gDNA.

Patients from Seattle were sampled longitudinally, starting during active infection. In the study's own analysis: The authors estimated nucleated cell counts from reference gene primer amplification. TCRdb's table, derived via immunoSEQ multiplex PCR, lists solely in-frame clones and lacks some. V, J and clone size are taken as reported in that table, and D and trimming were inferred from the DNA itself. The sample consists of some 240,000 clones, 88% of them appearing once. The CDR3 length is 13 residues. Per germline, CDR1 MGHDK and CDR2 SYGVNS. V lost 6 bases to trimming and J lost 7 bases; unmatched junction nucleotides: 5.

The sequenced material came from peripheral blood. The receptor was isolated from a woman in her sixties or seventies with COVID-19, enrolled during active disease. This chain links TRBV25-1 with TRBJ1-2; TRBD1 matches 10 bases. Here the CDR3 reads CASRTGTGVGYTF. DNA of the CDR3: TGTGCCAGCAGGACCGGGACAGGGGTTGGCTACACCTTC.